A selection of T cell receptor beta chains follows, all from one sample in a study of blood T cell repertoires in COVID-19. The repertoire was sequenced with immunoSEQ multiplex PCR; TCRdb's copy has only in-frame clones and lacks some. The sample has about 170,000 clones; 70% to 90% are singletons. Sequencing was performed on peripheral blood. The receptors derive from a man older than 75 with COVID-19, enrolled during active disease. The conserved cysteine and the conserved F or W are not part of the CDR3 here. The order of the fields is J gene, V gene, CDR3 protein.

TRBJ1-5 TRBV6-1 ASSEEGANQPQH
TRBJ2-3 TRBV2 ASISQGPPDTQY
TRBJ1-1 TRBV5-4 ASGLQGAWTEAF
TRBJ2-7 TRBV21-1 ASSNTGGYEQY
TRBJ1-6 TRBV27 ASSSLDSSNSPLH
TRBJ1-1 TRBV6-6 ASRGLYTEAF
TRBJ1-2 TRBV15 ATSSVQGFYGYT
TRBJ1-5 TRBV2 ASSGQGGGYQPQH
TRBJ1-2 TRBV6-5 ASSRTLSDGYT
TRBJ2-2 TRBV24-1 ATSDFGGSTGELF
TRBJ1-1 TRBV6-5 ASSYLGRDTEAF
TRBJ1-6 TRBV27 ASSLGQGNSPLH